These 11 T cell receptor beta chains came from one sample sequenced in a study of cytomegalovirus exposure and HLA in healthy donors. PCR employed 60 Vbeta and 13 Jbeta primers. The table came from immunoSEQ multiplex PCR; TCRdb's copy has only in-frame clones and leaves some out. There are some 130,000 clones in the sample; around 63% occur only once, and about 1.5% lies in the top ten. The specimen sequenced was PBMCs. These receptors came from a human donor in good health.

The chain carries TRBV5-5 and TRBJ2-1; 16 bases are shared with TRBD2. V shed 2 bases and J 4 bases; nucleotides not matched to a gene: 9. The CDR3 length is 19 residues. Germline V CDR1 and CDR2: SGHKS, YYEKEE (reference sequence). Here the CDR3 DNA reads TGTGCCAGCAGCTTTGGGGGACTAGCGGGAGGGGTTGGGTACAATGAGCAGTTCTTC. Protein sequence: CASSFGGLAGGVGYNEQFF.

This clone was counted only a few times. The V and J genes are TRBV19 and TRBJ2-3; 11 bases align to TRBD2. The CDR3 sequence is 21 residues long. In germline, CDR1 is LNHDA, CDR2 SQIVND (reference sequence). Trimming cost V 3 bases and J 0 bases; bases outside gene matches: 17. Here the CDR3 DNA reads TGTGCCAGTAGTATCGTGGGGGTCCGGGGGAGACTAGCGGGAAGCACAGATACGCAGTATTTT. Translating it yields CASSIVGVRGRLAGSTDTQYF.

This clone was counted between two and nine times. V and J are TRBV6-1 and TRBJ1-5; the D gene is possibly TRBD1 (6 bases). This CDR3 is 15 amino acids long. V lost 7 bases and J 3 bases, leaving 16 bases between the germline ends. CDR1 MNHNS and CDR2 SASEGT come from the germline V gene. CDR3 coding DNA: TGTGCCAGCACAATACAGGGAGAGACCAATCAGCCCCAGCATTTT. It codes for CASTIQGETNQPQHF.

J is TRBJ2-7 and V is TRBV5-1; unclear D gene. The V gene's germline CDR1 is SGHRS and CDR2 YFSETQ. V dropped 1 base and J dropped 0 bases, with 11 bases sitting between them. This CDR3 has 15 amino acids. CDR3 DNA sequence: TGCGCCAGCAGCTTGACAGATTTGATCTCCTACGAGCAGTACTTC. Its protein product is CASSLTDLISYEQYF.

The CDR3 DNA is TGTGCCAGCAGGCCGCTCAGGGGGAACACCGGGGAGCTGTTTTTT. It encodes CASRPLRGNTGELFF. The chain employs TRBV27 and TRBJ2-2, with D tentatively TRBD1 (6 bases). Trimming removed 6 bases at V and 1 base at J, with 12 bases between. The CDR3 runs to 15 residues. The germline gives CDR1 MNHEY, CDR2 SMNVEV (reference sequence).

This clone occurred a few times. The CDR3 is CASSEDRADTEAFF. DNA for the CDR3: TGTGCCAGTAGTGAGGACAGGGCGGACACTGAAGCTTTCTTT. The chain employs TRBV19 and TRBJ1-1, with TRBD1 matching over 8 bases. CDR3 length: 14 residues. V gave up 5 bases and J gave up 3 bases; unmatched junction bases: 5. Germline CDR1 LNHDA, CDR2 SQIVND (reference sequence).

This chain joins TRBV5-6 and TRBJ2-7, with 12 bases lining up with TRBD1. With 4 bases clipped from V and 7 bases from J, the junction kept 6 bases outside the gene matches. Germline V lookup: CDR1 SGHDT, CDR2 YYEEEE. This CDR3 has 14 residues. The CDR3 DNA sequence: TGTGCCAGCAGCCCCGGGACAGGGGGCTGGGAGCAGTACTTC. Protein sequence: CASSPGTGGWEQYF.

The chain employs TRBV5-6 and TRBJ2-7, with a possible D match to TRBD2 (5 bases). The germline CDR1 and CDR2 sequences are SGHDT and YYEEEE. The CDR3 contains 12 residues. V dropped 4 bases and J dropped 6 bases, with 11 bases sitting between them. The CDR3 loop reads CASSRMEAEQYF. The CDR3 coding sequence is TGTGCCAGCAGCCGAATGGAGGCCGAGCAGTACTTC.

The chain links TRBV27 to TRBJ1-1; unclear D gene. V lost 6 bases to trimming and J lost 1 base, with 12 bases between them. Germline V gene sequence: CDR1 MNHEY, CDR2 SMNVEV (reference sequence). This CDR3 contains 14 residues. The CDR3 bases are TGTGCCAGCAGGTATTCCAGCGGGAACACTGAAGCTTTCTTT. Residues: CASRYSSGNTEAFF.

The chain combines TRBV11-2 with TRBJ2-1, with D maybe TRBD2 (6 bases). The CDR3 consists of 13 residues. V was pared by 1 base and J by 9 bases, with 10 bases between. In germline, CDR1 is SGHAT, CDR2 FQNNGV. CDR3 amino acids: CASSLVVAVEQFF. CDR3 bases: TGTGCCAGCAGCTTAGTGGTAGCGGTTGAGCAGTTCTTC. The full variable domain, its missing parts supplied by reference TRBV11-2 and TRBJ2-1, is EAGVAQSPRYKIIEKRQSVAFWCNPISGHATLYWYQQILGQGPKLLIQFQNNGVVDDSQLPKDRFSAERLKGVDSTLKIQPAKLEDSAVYLCASSLVVAVEQFFGPGTRLTVL.

This chain links TRBV6-1 with TRBJ2-1, with 9 bases that match TRBD2. The germline V gene has CDR1 MNHNS and CDR2 SASEGT. This CDR3 is 17 amino acids long. Trimming took 3 bases from V and 0 from J; bases not matched to a gene: 6. The CDR3 is CASSDLAGSSSYNEQFF. CDR3 nucleotide sequence: TGTGCCAGCAGTGACCTAGCGGGAAGCAGCTCCTACAATGAGCAGTTCTTC.